These 24 T cell receptor beta chains were sequenced from one sample in a study of CD8 T cell repertoires and HIV-1 epitope variants (dated by TCRdb to 2018 to 2020). These TCRs are of unknown antigen specificity. The method behind the library was the immunoSEQ multiplex PCR assay. The immuneACCESS repertoire file appears here via TCRdb, limited to in-frame rearrangements. These files lack a portion of the clones; in checked studies, under half of the deficit traces to unresolved V genes, and the cause of the others is not known. The sample profile shows 5,100 or so clones; approximately 72% of them were found once. The top ten clonotypes cover less than 50% of the sample. Material for sequencing was cultured CD8+ T cells derived from PBMCs. The receptors shown here come from a male donor with HIV.

This clone has just one count. The chain carries TRBV13 and TRBJ2-7, with a possible D match to TRBD2 (7 bases). Trimming removed 5 bases from V and 0 bases from J, with 17 bases in between. This CDR3 is 16 amino acids long. Germline values: CDR1 PRHDT, CDR2 FYEKMQ (reference sequence). CDR3 protein: CASSLRGAGSSYEQYF. Written as DNA, the CDR3 is TGTGCCAGCAGCCTACGGGGGGCCGGGAGCTCCTACGAGCAGTACTTC.

This clone was observed a handful of times. The J gene is TRBJ2-7, the V gene TRBV27; D is unclear. The V gene lost 8 bases and the J gene lost 5 bases, with 16 bases spanning the gap. The CDR3 runs to 13 residues. CDR1 is MNHEY, CDR2 SMNVEV, per germline (reference sequence). The CDR3 DNA reads as TGTGCCAGCGCCACATCCATGATGAACGAGCAGTACTTC. Translated, it gives CASATSMMNEQYF.

This clone was observed a few times. The chain joins TRBV19 to TRBJ2-7, with 10 bases aligning to TRBD1. CDR1 is LNHDA, CDR2 SQIVND, per germline (reference sequence). V trimming: 6 bases; J trimming: 2 bases; junction bases outside the gene matches: 7. The CDR3 covers 15 residues. Here the CDR3 reads CASSEDRGLAYEQYF. In DNA form, the CDR3 reads TGTGCCAGTAGCGAAGACAGGGGGCTCGCCTACGAGCAGTACTTC.

The chain recombines TRBV11-2 with TRBJ2-1; the D is unclear. CDR1 SGHAT and CDR2 FQNNGV come from the germline V gene. Trimming removed 1 base from V and 7 bases from J, with 11 bases in between. The CDR3 loop spans 14 amino acids. CDR3 nucleotides: TGTGCCAGCAGCTTAGTTCGTAGATGGAATGAGCAGTTCTTC. This translates into CASSLVRRWNEQFF.

CDR3 bases: TGTGCCAGCAGCTCACCGGGACTAGCGGGAGGAGAGCAGTTCTTC. Amino acids: CASSSPGLAGGEQFF. The gene calls are TRBV5-8 and TRBJ2-1; TRBD2 agrees at 15 bases. Germline trimming cut 3 bases from V and 10 bases from J; bases unmatched to any gene: 5. CDR1 SGHTS and CDR2 YDEGEE come from the germline V gene. CDR3 length: 15 amino acids.

CDR3 bases: TGTGCCAGCAGTTTATTTGCAGGGGGCGAGCTTGCAGATACGCAGTATTTT. The encoded protein is CASSLFAGGELADTQYF. The genes are TRBV28 and TRBJ2-3; 8 bases are shared with TRBD1. The V and J ends lost 1 base and 4 bases, in that order; junction bases with no gene match: 10. The length of the CDR3 is 17 residues. The germline CDR1 and CDR2 sequences are MDHEN and SYDVKM.

The chain couples TRBV7-9 to TRBJ2-1, with D unclear. This CDR3 comprises 12 residues. Per the germline V gene, CDR1 is SEHNR and CDR2 is FQNEAQ (reference sequence). The V end was cut by 5 bases, the J end by 7 bases, with 9 bases between. Written as DNA, the CDR3 is TGTGCCAGCAGCCCCCTCTGGAATGAGCAGTTCTTC. Translation: CASSPLWNEQFF.

The chain has TRBV19 and TRBJ1-2, with D perhaps matching TRBD1 (5 bases). The CDR3 is 13 amino acids. The germline gives CDR1 LNHDA, CDR2 SQIVND (reference sequence). Trimming took off 6 bases at V and 13 bases at J, with 21 bases between the two ends. CDR3 residues: CASRGGLDRGSTF. For the CDR3, the DNA is TGTGCCAGTAGGGGCGGCCTTGACAGAGGAAGCACCTTC.

The V and J genes are TRBV28 and TRBJ1-1; 9 positions match TRBD1. The CDR3 is made up of 13 amino acids. V lost 6 bases to trimming and J lost 9 bases; unmatched junction nucleotides: 8. CDR1 MDHEN and CDR2 SYDVKM come from the germline V gene. The CDR3 reads CASRGQGGFQAFF. The CDR3 bases are TGTGCCAGCAGGGGACAGGGAGGATTTCAAGCTTTCTTT. The full variable domain, completed using reference TRBV28 and TRBJ1-1, is DVKVTQSSRYLVKRTGEKVFLECVQDMDHENMFWYRQDPGLGLRLIYFSYDVKMKEKGDIPEGYSVSREKKERFSLILESASTNQTSMYLCASRGQGGFQAFFGQGTRLTVV.

This clone was counted only a few times. The rearrangement links TRBV27 to TRBJ1-6; 8 bases map to TRBD1. This CDR3 has 16 amino acids. Losses at the gene ends were 6 bases for V and 5 bases for J; bases not matched to a gene: 9. In germline, CDR1 is MNHEY, CDR2 SMNVEV (reference sequence). The CDR3 region has the DNA TGTGCCAGCAGCAGGACTAGCAGGGGGCATAATTCACCCCTCCACTTT. Encoded protein: CASSRTSRGHNSPLHF.

V is TRBV21-1 and J is TRBJ1-4; the table assigns TRBD1, which was not confirmed against the DNA. TRBV21-1 is recorded as a pseudogene. CDR3 length: 16 amino acids. CDR3 sequence: CASSFSRTGGGEKLFF. The DNA of the CDR3 is TGTGCCAGCTCTTTTTCCAGGACAGGGGGCGGCGAAAAACTGTTTTTT.

This clone has a handful of counts. The V call is TRBV7-9, the J call TRBJ2-7, with D perhaps TRBD1 (5 bases). Looked up from germline, CDR1 is SEHNR and CDR2 is FQNEAQ (reference sequence). The V end lost 1 base, the J end lost 5 bases, and 15 bases lay between the germline ends. The CDR3 runs to 15 residues. The chain's CDR3 is CASSLGQSLFDEQYF. In DNA, the CDR3 is TGTGCCAGCAGCTTAGGACAGAGCCTATTTGACGAGCAGTACTTC.

V gene TRBV7-8 combines with J gene TRBJ2-7; 7 bases fit TRBD1. CDR1 and CDR2 from the germline V gene are SGHVS and FQNEAQ. The CDR3 extends over 19 amino acids. With V trimmed by 1 base and J by 3 bases, 18 bases remained unmatched. The DNA for the CDR3 is TGTGCCAGCAGCTTAGACCCCAATCCGACAGGGCGCCGAATCTACGAGCAGTACTTC. It yields the protein CASSLDPNPTGRRIYEQYF.

In its sample, this clone was seen once. One end of the junction fails to match germline, which may point to a read error. The J gene is TRBJ1-2, the V gene TRBV5-4; D is unclear. Germline-derived CDR1 and CDR2 are SGHNT and YYREEE (reference sequence). CDR3 length: 16 amino acids. CDR3 in amino acids: CASSQDPPDLDYGYTF. CDR3 coding DNA: TGCGCCAGCAGCCAAGATCCCCCAGACTTGGACTATGGCTACACCTTC.

The genes are TRBV9 and TRBJ1-5, with D hard to call. Germline lookup yields CDR1 SGDLS and CDR2 YYNGEE. This CDR3 is 15 amino acids long. Trimming removed 2 bases at V and 0 bases at J, with 9 bases between. DNA for the CDR3: TGTGCCAGCAGCGTCTATGAAAGTAGCAATCAGCCCCAGCATTTT. Translated, it gives CASSVYESSNQPQHF.

The rearrangement uses TRBV29-1 and TRBJ1-3; D remains ambiguous. The CDR3 is made up of 11 amino acids. Trimming removed 3 bases from V and 4 bases from J, with 4 bases in between. Germline-derived CDR1 and CDR2 are SQVTM and ANQGSEA. CDR3 protein: CSVEAGNTIYF. The CDR3 nucleotides are TGCAGCGTTGAGGCGGGAAACACCATATATTTT.

This clone was recorded only once. In nucleotides, the CDR3 is TGTGCCATCCAAGGACAGGGGCCTCGTAAGATAGGCAATCAGCCCCAGCATTTT. It is translated as CAIQGQGPRKIGNQPQHF. This chain connects TRBV10-3 to TRBJ1-5, with 9 bases aligning to TRBD1. The V gene's germline CDR1 is ENHRY and CDR2 SYGVKD. The CDR3 has 18 amino acids. V gave up 8 bases and J gave up 2 bases; unmatched junction bases: 16.

This clone turned up a few times. V is TRBV7-7 and J is TRBJ2-7; weak D call: TRBD1 (6 bases). V lost 5 bases to trimming and J lost 1 base, with 9 bases between them. Germline loops: CDR1 SSHAT, CDR2 FNYEAQ (reference sequence). This CDR3 region has 13 residues. This CDR3 is CASSPDSSYEQYF. DNA for the CDR3: TGTGCCAGCAGCCCGGACAGTTCCTACGAGCAGTACTTC.

The rearrangement links TRBV5-5 to TRBJ2-5; D remains unclear. The CDR3 consists of 14 residues. V was shortened by 3 bases and J by 2 bases, with 11 bases between the two germline ends. From germline, CDR1 is SGHKS and CDR2 YYEKEE (reference sequence). CDR3 nucleotides: TGTGCCAGCAGCTACCCAATGGGGCAAGAGACCCAGTACTTC. Its translation: CASSYPMGQETQYF.

This chain connects TRBV30 to TRBJ2-7; D is unclear. CDR1 and CDR2 from the germline V gene are GTSNPN and SVGIG (reference sequence). Trimming pared 0 bases from V and 2 bases from J, leaving 5 bases between. The CDR3 consists of 12 residues. DNA of the CDR3: TGTGCCTGGAGTGTAGACACCTACGAGCAGTACTTC. Encoded protein: CAWSVDTYEQYF.

The rearrangement links TRBV7-6 to TRBJ2-2, with TRBD2 matching 10 bases. From germline, CDR1 is SGHVS and CDR2 FNYEAQ. J lost 4 bases, V lost 5 bases, and 7 bases had no gene match. The CDR3 spans 16 residues. CDR3 coding DNA: TGTGCCAGCAGCGCTAGCGGGGGAGCCGGCACCGGGGAGCTGTTTTTT. This encodes CASSASGGAGTGELFF.

The chain is built from TRBV5-4 and TRBJ1-2, with 7 bases lining up with TRBD1. The germline V gene encodes CDR1 SGHNT and CDR2 YYREEE (reference sequence). The CDR3 runs to 15 residues. The trim removed 4 bases at V and 7 bases at J, leaving 13 bases unmatched. The DNA of the CDR3 is TGTGCCAGCAGCCTAGGGGACAGCGGGAGGGGTGGCTACACCTTC. Protein: CASSLGDSGRGGYTF.

The chain combines TRBV29-1 with TRBJ2-1; possibly TRBD2 for D (6 bases). Trimming removed 0 bases at V and 1 base at J, with 16 bases between. This CDR3 comprises 17 residues. Germline V CDR1 and CDR2: SQVTM, ANQGSEA. CDR3 sequence (DNA): TGCAGCGTTGAAGATGTTTTCGGGGGTGCGTCCTACAATGAGCAGTTCTTC. This codes for CSVEDVFGGASYNEQFF.

The table lists this clone with a few counts. The chain employs TRBV16 and TRBJ2-1; 12 positions match TRBD2. The V and J ends lost 1 base and 5 bases, in that order; junction bases with no gene match: 3. The CDR3 covers 16 residues. Per the germline V gene, CDR1 is KGHSY and CDR2 is FQNENV. CDR3 DNA sequence: TGTGCCAGCAGCCAATTTAGGACTAGCGGGGACAATGAGCAGTTCTTC. It translates to CASSQFRTSGDNEQFF.